A single sample is the source of the 14 T cell receptor beta chains below, sequenced in a study of vaccination effects on CD4 cells after COVID-19. Here immunoSEQ multiplex PCR was the method, and the copy in TCRdb shows in-frame clones only, minus some. The repertoire holds more than 9,500 clones, 71% seen once, with under 9.5% in the top ten. Their specific antigens are unknown. Antigen-specific CD4+ T cells were expanded (with viral peptide pools) by the ViraFEST assay ahead of sequencing. On roughly day 10 of culture, CD4+ T cells were separated out. Two-dose vaccination with either BNT162b2 or mRNA-1273 was given to the participants. This specimen consisted of CD4+ T cells from PBMCs cultured with SARS-CoV-2 spike peptides, obtained after COVID-19 vaccination. The receptor source for this set is a human donor who received a COVID-19 vaccine.

The J gene is TRBJ2-3, the V gene TRBV9, with D perhaps matching TRBD2 (5 bases). This CDR3 comprises 16 residues. Trimming took 0 bases from V and 0 from J, leaving 11 bases between them. Germline V gene lookup returns CDR1 SGDLS and CDR2 YYNGEE. CDR3 bases: TGTGCCAGCAGCGTAGGCGGCGGGTCTAGCACAGATACGCAGTATTTT. It yields the protein CASSVGGGSSTDTQYF.

This chain joins TRBV4-2 and TRBJ2-5; D is perhaps TRBD1 or TRBD2 (5 bases each). Germline values: CDR1 LGHNA, CDR2 YNFKEQ. This CDR3 region has 16 residues. V was clipped by 0 bases and J by 5 bases, with 16 bases between them. The CDR3 reads CASSQDRRGERETQYF. The CDR3 DNA sequence: TGTGCCAGCAGCCAAGACAGGCGAGGGGAGAGGGAGACCCAGTACTTC.

The chain is built from TRBV7-9 and TRBJ2-7, with a possible D match to TRBD2 (6 bases). The CDR3 spans 17 residues. Trimming removed 1 base from V and 0 bases from J, with 16 bases in between. Per germline, CDR1 SEHNR and CDR2 FQNEAQ (reference sequence). The CDR3 sequence: CASSLVVGWRDSYEQYF. In DNA form, the CDR3 reads TGTGCCAGCAGCTTAGTTGTGGGTTGGCGGGACTCCTACGAGCAGTACTTC.

The sample holds one count of this clone. The V call is TRBV21-1, the J call TRBJ2-3; the D call of TRBD1 is as the table states it, not checked on the DNA. TRBV21-1 counts as a pseudogene. The CDR3 runs to 18 residues. CDR3 residues: CASSIPGQGVVCTDTQYF. CDR3 DNA sequence: TGTGCCAGCAGCATACCGGGACAGGGGGTAGTTTGCACAGATACGCAGTATTTT.

This chain uses TRBV15 with TRBJ1-4; D gene unclear. The CDR3 has 12 residues. Germline CDR1 is LNHNV and CDR2 is YYDKDF (reference sequence). V shed 11 bases and J shed 3 bases, with 10 bases lying between them. CDR3 region: CAVGVPNEKLFF. The CDR3 coding sequence is TGTGCCGTTGGGGTTCCTAATGAAAAACTGTTTTTT.

The genes are TRBV28 and TRBJ1-2; 7 bases are shared with TRBD1. Germline V gives CDR1 MDHEN, CDR2 SYDVKM. CDR3 length: 15 amino acids. V trimming: 8 bases; J trimming: 4 bases; junction bases outside the gene matches: 13. Here the CDR3 DNA reads TGTGCCAGCTCGTCGGGAGGGGGCCGGGTCTATGGCTACACCTTC. Translation: CASSSGGGRVYGYTF.

The rearrangement joins TRBV12-5 to TRBJ2-7; 7 bases map to TRBD1. The CDR3 totals 19 residues. CDR1 is LGHNT, CDR2 FRNRAP, per germline. V shed 1 base, J shed 0 bases, and the junction held 15 bases outside the gene matches. The CDR3 DNA reads as TGTGCTAGTGGTTTGGCATACTGGGGAAACCGGGACAGCTCCTACGAGCAGTACTTC. This gives the protein CASGLAYWGNRDSSYEQYF.

The chain is built from TRBV27 and TRBJ1-1; tentatively, D is TRBD1 (5 bases). V was shortened by 5 bases and J by 3 bases, with 16 bases between the two germline ends. The CDR3 contains 15 residues. The germline CDR1 and CDR2 sequences are MNHEY and SMNVEV (reference sequence). DNA for the CDR3: TGTGCCAGCAGTCCCCTTTCGGGGGGGTACACTGAAGCTTTCTTT. Amino acid sequence: CASSPLSGGYTEAFF.

The chain couples TRBV2 to TRBJ2-7; the D gene is possibly TRBD2 (6 bases). The V gene lost 4 bases and the J gene lost 5 bases, with 18 bases spanning the gap. Germline CDR1 reads SNHLY; CDR2 reads FYNNEI. The CDR3 is made up of 15 amino acids. The CDR3 sequence is CASSVEAGPVHEQYF. The CDR3 DNA sequence: TGTGCCAGCAGTGTGGAAGCGGGCCCCGTCCACGAGCAGTACTTC.

The chain carries TRBV27 and TRBJ2-7, with D possibly matching TRBD1 (7 bases). The V end was cut by 5 bases, the J end by 3 bases, with 17 bases between. Germline V CDR1 and CDR2: MNHEY, SMNVEV (reference sequence). The CDR3 totals 15 residues. DNA of the CDR3: TGTGCCAGCAGTAAAACAGGGGTGGAGGGCTACGAGCAGTACTTC. Translation gives CASSKTGVEGYEQYF.

The V and J genes are TRBV6-6 and TRBJ1-2, with 8 bases lining up with TRBD1. In germline, CDR1 is MNHNY, CDR2 SVGAGI (reference sequence). The V gene end was trimmed by 5 bases and the J gene end by 8 bases; junction bases not matched to a gene: 4. The CDR3 runs 12 residues. The CDR3 protein is CASSPQGAGYTF. The CDR3 nucleotides read TGTGCCAGCAGTCCCCAGGGGGCAGGCTACACCTTC.

The V call is TRBV5-1, the J call TRBJ2-1; no firm D call. Germline CDR1 reads SGHRS; CDR2 reads YFSETQ. V was clipped by 3 bases and J by 2 bases, with 3 bases between them. The CDR3 has 12 residues. CDR3 sequence: CASSSTYNEQFF. CDR3 nucleotide sequence: TGCGCCAGCAGCTCAACCTACAATGAGCAGTTCTTC.

This chain connects TRBV30 to TRBJ1-1, with D possibly TRBD1 on 5 matching bases. Germline V gene data show CDR1 as GTSNPN and CDR2 as SVGIG (reference sequence). The CDR3 consists of 11 residues. The germline V and J ends were trimmed by 1 base and 11 bases, with 11 bases remaining between them. The CDR3 region has the DNA TGTGCCTGGAGTGGGGGCAGGGCGGCTTTCTTT. Its translation: CAWSGGRAAFF.

DNA for the CDR3: TGTGCCACCAGCGGAAAGGACAGGGGTGGTAATTCACCCCTCCACTTT. This sequence encodes CATSGKDRGGNSPLHF. The chain combines TRBV15 with TRBJ1-6; 9 nucleotides line up with TRBD1. CDR3 length equals 16 residues. Trimming took 5 bases from V and 6 from J; bases not matched to a gene: 8. Looked up from germline, CDR1 is LNHNV and CDR2 is YYDKDF (reference sequence).